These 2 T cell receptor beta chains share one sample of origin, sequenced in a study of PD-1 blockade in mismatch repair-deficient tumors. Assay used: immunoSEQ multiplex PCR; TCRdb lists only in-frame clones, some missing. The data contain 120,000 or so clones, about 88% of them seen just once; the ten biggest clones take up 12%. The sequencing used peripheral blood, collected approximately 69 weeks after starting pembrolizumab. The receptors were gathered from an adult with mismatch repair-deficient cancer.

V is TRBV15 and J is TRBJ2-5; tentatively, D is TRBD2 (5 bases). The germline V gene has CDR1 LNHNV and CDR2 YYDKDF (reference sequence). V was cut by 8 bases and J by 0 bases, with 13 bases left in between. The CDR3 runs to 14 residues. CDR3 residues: CATAPRRYQETQYF. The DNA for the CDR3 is TGTGCCACCGCACCTAGGAGGTACCAAGAGACCCAGTACTTC. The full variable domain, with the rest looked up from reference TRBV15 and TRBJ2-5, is DAMVIQNPRYQVTQFGKPVTLSCSQTLNHNVMYWYQQKSSQAPKLLFHYYDKDFNNEADTPDNFQSRRPNTSFCFLDIRSPGLGDTAMYLCATAPRRYQETQYFGPGTRLLVL.

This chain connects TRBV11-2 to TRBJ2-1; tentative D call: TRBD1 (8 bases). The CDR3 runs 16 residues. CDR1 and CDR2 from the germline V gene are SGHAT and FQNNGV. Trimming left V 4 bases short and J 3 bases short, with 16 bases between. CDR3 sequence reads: CASSSRGGQDYNEQFF. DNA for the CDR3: TGTGCCAGCAGCTCTAGGGGGGGACAGGACTACAATGAGCAGTTCTTC.